This T cell receptor (beta chain) originates from a study of T cell repertoires in cytomegalovirus infection. Each CDR3 protein gets one entry after TCRdb re-called the reads with MiXCR. The sample lists 350,000 to 450,000 distinct CDR3 sequences, 15% to 20% occurring once. Trimming pared 8 bases from V and 2 bases from J, leaving 22 bases between. The CDR3 covers 17 residues. Germline V gene data show CDR1 as MNHNS and CDR2 as SASEGT. This TCR derives from a human donor in good health (CMV status not recorded). Some clones in this sample may be carry-over from other donors' samples. The V and J genes are TRBV6-1 and TRBJ1-5, with D possibly matching TRBD1 (6 bases). Source material: PBMCs. This CDR3 reads CASVWGAVLMGNQPQHF. CDR3 bases: TGTGCCAGCGTCTGGGGGGCAGTTCTTATGGGCAATCAGCCCCAGCATTTT.